This T cell receptor (beta chain) was identified during a study of blood T cell repertoires in COVID-19. Looking at the study overall: The United States, Italy and Spain provided the acute and convalescent COVID-19 samples. Sample material is recorded as cDNA or gDNA derived from T cells, B-cell-depleted T cells, or PBMCs.

A few counts support this clone. Trimming shortened V by 3 bases and J by 4 bases, and 6 bases separated the two germline ends. The germline V gene encodes CDR1 KGHSH and CDR2 LQKENI. There are 12 residues in the CDR3. Sequencing used immunoSEQ multiplex PCR; TCRdb keeps in-frame clones, though not all of them. The sample records around 58,000 clones, 85% being singletons. Sequencing was carried out using peripheral blood. The TCR sequence derives from a human donor in a cohort sampled during active COVID-19. The chain joins TRBV18 to TRBJ2-5; D ambiguous. This chain's CDR3 is CASSPHGETQYF. DNA for the CDR3: TGTGCCAGCTCACCTCACGGAGAGACCCAGTACTTC.